What follows is one T cell receptor (beta chain) and its context. Its antigen is as yet unknown. At one end, the junction sequence differs from germline, possibly due to a read error. The data originate from a study of regulatory T cells in long-lasting Graves disease. As to time point: newly diagnosed GD, antithyroid drugs for less than 3 months. Extracted RNA from PBMCs served as the source of the TCR library. Construction of the TCR beta libraries employed iRepertoire HTBI primers in conjunction with Arm-PCR of CDR3 regions. One entry per CDR3 protein, called by TCRdb with MiXCR from the multiplex PCR reads. Altogether roughly 520,000 distinct CDR3 sequences are present, around 13% being singletons, with the ten largest covering 8.9%. Study results and limitations: Patients with persistent disease showed a bias toward TRBV28, TRBJ1-2 and TRBJ2-5. Sharing of public clonotypes was greater in persistent patients (roughly 2,600) than in new patients (966).

The length of the CDR3 is 19 residues. Germline-derived CDR1 and CDR2 are ENHRY and SYGVKD. This sample also belongs to another study, concerning T cells in Graves' hyperthyroidism and ophthalmopathy. That source notes: The HTBI primer set was used in a first-round RT-PCR of the TCR CDR3.

This sample comprised peripheral blood mononuclear cells (PBMCs), obtained at new diagnosis, from a patient treated with antithyroid drugs. This receptor was taken from a woman between 25 and 40 years old with Graves disease. The J gene is TRBJ2-3, the V gene TRBV10-3, with 14 bases lining up with TRBD2. The CDR3 DNA reads TGTGCCATCAGTGAGTTCGGGACTAGCGGGAGTAAGAGCACAGGTACGCAGTATTTT. This sequence encodes CAISEFGTSGSKSTGTQYF.